The following is a T cell receptor (beta chain) sequence with its context. This entry is derived from a study of blood T cell repertoires in COVID-19. In the authors' workflow: Estimation of nucleated cell counts relied on the amplification of reference gene primers. Data came from immunoSEQ multiplex PCR; TCRdb stores just in-frame clones and leaves some out. V and J calls and clone size are those listed in that table; D and trimming were worked out from the DNA. This table holds some 100,000 clones, around 85% found once. The CDR3 contains 15 residues. The V segment lost 3 bases and the J segment 4 bases; nucleotides outside the gene matches: 9. From germline, CDR1 is MGHRA and CDR2 YSYEKL.

The V call is TRBV4-1, the J call TRBJ2-7, with 7 bases that match TRBD1. This receptor was identified in a woman between 45 and 65 years old who had recovered from COVID-19. The sequencing input was PBMCs or T cells enriched from blood (not recorded which). The CDR3 nucleotides are TGCGCCAGCAGCCAGTCCCTGGACAGGAGATACGAGCAGTACTTC. This encodes CASSQSLDRRYEQYF.